The 14 T cell receptor beta chains below come from one sample, sequenced in a study of response to subunit inactivated influenza vaccine. TCRdb recomputed calls from the RT-PCR reads with MiXCR, one row per CDR3 protein. The table lists approximately 200,000 distinct CDR3 sequences, around an eighth of them singletons. This material consisted of CD8+ T cells sorted from PBMCs, taken roughly 5 days after vaccination. The receptors derive from a man in his fifties who received an inactivated influenza vaccine.

J is TRBJ2-6 and V is TRBV7-6; possible D gene TRBD1, 6 bases. The ends were cut back, 5 bases at V and 3 bases at J, with 11 bases in the middle. CDR3 size: 15 residues. Germline-derived CDR1 and CDR2 are SGHVS and FNYEAQ. CDR3 nucleotide sequence: TGTGCCAGCAGCGCGAGGGGGTTTGGGGCCAACGTCCTGACTTTC. Translated: CASSARGFGANVLTF. Complete variable domain (other parts from reference TRBV7-6 and TRBJ2-6): GAGVSQSPRYKVTKRGQDVALRCDPISGHVSLYWYRQALGQGPEFLTYFNYEAQQDKSGLPNDRFSAERPEGSISTLTIQRTEQRDSAMYRCASSARGFGANVLTFGAGSRLTVL.

This clonotype was seen repeatedly, ten times or more. V and J are TRBV18 and TRBJ2-1; D ambiguous. CDR1 is KGHSH, CDR2 LQKENI, per germline. The CDR3 extends over 12 amino acids. V was trimmed by 3 bases and J by 2 bases, leaving 2 bases between them. The CDR3 region has the DNA TGTGCCAGCTCACCCGCCTACAATGAGCAGTTCTTC. Its protein is CASSPAYNEQFF.

J is TRBJ2-3 and V is TRBV7-7; 12 bases align to TRBD2. Germline V gene lookup returns CDR1 SSHAT and CDR2 FNYEAQ (reference sequence). This CDR3 spans 13 amino acids. V dropped 11 bases and J dropped 1; count of bases not matched to a gene: 1. CDR3 protein: CAGTSGRTDTQYF. The CDR3, as DNA: TGTGCCGGGACTAGCGGGCGCACAGATACGCAGTATTTT.

This rearrangement joins TRBV11-2 to TRBJ2-2; 7 bases are shared with TRBD1. The J segment lost 5 bases and the V segment lost 3 bases, leaving 9 bases of the junction unmatched. From germline, CDR1 is SGHAT and CDR2 FQNNGV. The length of the CDR3 is 16 residues. CDR3 sequence reads: CASSFNDRAPTGELFF. The CDR3, as DNA: TGTGCCAGCAGCTTTAATGACAGGGCCCCTACCGGGGAGCTGTTTTTT.

This clonotype was counted at least ten times. V is TRBV12-3 or TRBV12-4 and J is TRBJ2-2, with D perhaps matching TRBD2 (6 bases). The CDR3 is 16 amino acids. V was cut by 6 bases and J by 0 bases, with 14 bases left in between. The chain's CDR3 is CASRGAGTTNTGELFF. The DNA of the CDR3 is TGTGCCAGCAGGGGAGCGGGTACCACGAACACCGGGGAGCTGTTTTTT.

The chain is built from TRBV12-3 or TRBV12-4 and TRBJ1-5; D might be TRBD1 (5 bases). The CDR3 extends over 15 amino acids. With 2 bases removed from V and 4 bases from J, the gap between germline ends came to 12 bases. The CDR3 here is CASSLSGPLNQPQHF. In DNA form, the CDR3 reads TGTGCCAGCAGTTTATCGGGGCCTTTAAATCAGCCCCAGCATTTT.

This clonotype came up a few times. The rearrangement links TRBV4-3 to TRBJ2-3; 9 bases are shared with TRBD2. The ends lost 5 bases at V and 2 bases at J; junction bases unmatched: 11. Germline loops: CDR1 LGHNA, CDR2 YSLEER. The CDR3 is 17 amino acids. CDR3 amino acids: CASSYPGVAGVTDTQYF. For the CDR3, the DNA is TGCGCCAGCAGCTACCCCGGGGTAGCGGGAGTCACAGATACGCAGTATTTT.

The V call is TRBV6-6, the J call TRBJ2-7; 7 positions agree with TRBD1. CDR3 size: 13 residues. CDR1 MNHNY and CDR2 SVGAGI come from the germline V gene (reference sequence). The trim removed 4 bases at V and 3 bases at J, leaving 3 bases unmatched. CDR3 bases: TGTGCCAGCAGTTCCCAGGGGGACTACGAGCAGTACTTC. This translates into CASSSQGDYEQYF.

The chain joins TRBV7-2 to TRBJ2-7; 13 bases align to TRBD2. Germline V lookup: CDR1 SGHTA, CDR2 FQGNSA. V was clipped by 2 bases and J by 0 bases; unmatched bases: 4. The CDR3 runs to 17 residues. CDR3: CASSLSRTSGSSYEQYF. The CDR3 DNA follows: TGTGCCAGCAGCTTAAGCCGGACTAGCGGGAGCTCCTACGAGCAGTACTTC.

This clonotype was detected many times. V usage is TRBV29-1 and J usage is TRBJ2-7, with TRBD2 matching over 10 bases. The CDR3 consists of 15 residues. Trimming at V came to 2 bases and at J to 4 bases, leaving 8 bases not matched to a gene. Germline assignment: CDR1 SQVTM and CDR2 ANQGSEA. CDR3 protein: CSVEILLAGEYEQYF. The CDR3 DNA reads TGCAGCGTTGAAATTCTGCTAGCGGGGGAATACGAGCAGTACTTC.

This clonotype was picked up a small number of times. The rearrangement uses TRBV7-8 and TRBJ2-3, with 11 bases aligning to TRBD2. From germline, CDR1 is SGHVS and CDR2 FQNEAQ. The ends lost 2 bases at V and 0 bases at J; junction bases unmatched: 4. The CDR3 has 17 residues. The CDR3 DNA sequence: TGTGCCAGCAGCTTAAGACTAGCGGGATCCAGCACAGATACGCAGTATTTT. Its translation is CASSLRLAGSSTDTQYF.

This sequence joins TRBV6-6 and TRBJ2-7; D uncertain. V was cut by 0 bases and J by 2 bases, with 2 bases left in between. This CDR3 comprises 12 residues. Germline loops: CDR1 MNHNY, CDR2 SVGAGI (reference sequence). This chain's CDR3 is CASSYSAYEQYF. Here the CDR3 DNA reads TGTGCCAGCAGTTACTCGGCCTACGAGCAGTACTTC.

This clonotype has just a few counts. This chain links TRBV11-2 with TRBJ2-7, with TRBD1 matching 8 bases. The CDR3 covers 15 residues. J gave up 5 bases and V 3 bases, and 9 bases lay outside the gene matches. Germline CDR1 is SGHAT and CDR2 is FQNNGV. CDR3 nucleotides: TGTGCCAGCAGCTTGGTAACAGGGGGAAGGGACGAGCAGTACTTC. It translates to CASSLVTGGRDEQYF.

This clonotype has a handful of counts. J is TRBJ2-1 and V is TRBV28; D is undetermined. Germline-derived CDR1 and CDR2 are MDHEN and SYDVKM. CDR3 size: 12 residues. V gave up 2 bases and J gave up 11 bases, with 10 bases separating them. CDR3 sequence (DNA): TGTGCCAGCAGTTTACCGAACGGTAAGCAGTTCTTC. It translates to CASSLPNGKQFF.